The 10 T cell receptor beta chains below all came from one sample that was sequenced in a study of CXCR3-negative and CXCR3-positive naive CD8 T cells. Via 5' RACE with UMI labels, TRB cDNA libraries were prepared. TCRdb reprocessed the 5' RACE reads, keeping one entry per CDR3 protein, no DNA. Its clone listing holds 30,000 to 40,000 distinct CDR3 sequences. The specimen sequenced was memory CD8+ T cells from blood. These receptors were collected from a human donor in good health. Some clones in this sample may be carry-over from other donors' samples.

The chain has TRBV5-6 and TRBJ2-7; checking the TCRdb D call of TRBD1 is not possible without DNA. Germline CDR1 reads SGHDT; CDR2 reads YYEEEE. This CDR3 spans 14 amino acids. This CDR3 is CASSPREAPYEQYF. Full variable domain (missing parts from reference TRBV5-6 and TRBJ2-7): DAGVTQSPTHLIKTRGQQVTLRCSPKSGHDTVSWYQQALGQGPQFIFQYYEEEERQRGNFPDRFSGHQFPNYSSELNVNALLLGDSALYLCASSPREAPYEQYFGPGTRLTVT.

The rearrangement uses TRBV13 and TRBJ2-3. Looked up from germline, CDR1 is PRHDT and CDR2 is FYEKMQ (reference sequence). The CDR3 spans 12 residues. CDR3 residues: CASSSTTDTQYF.

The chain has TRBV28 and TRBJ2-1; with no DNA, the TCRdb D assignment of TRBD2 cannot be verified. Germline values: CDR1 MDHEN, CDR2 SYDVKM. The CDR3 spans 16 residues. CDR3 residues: CASTTGLAGVDNEQFF.

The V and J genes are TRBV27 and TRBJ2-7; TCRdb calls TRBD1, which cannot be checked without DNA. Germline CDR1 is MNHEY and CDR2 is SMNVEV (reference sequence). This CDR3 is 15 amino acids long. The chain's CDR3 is CASSLGQGATYEQYF.

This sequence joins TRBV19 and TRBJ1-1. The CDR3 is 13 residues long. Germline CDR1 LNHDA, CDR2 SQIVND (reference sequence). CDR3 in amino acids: CASSIGRNTEAFF.

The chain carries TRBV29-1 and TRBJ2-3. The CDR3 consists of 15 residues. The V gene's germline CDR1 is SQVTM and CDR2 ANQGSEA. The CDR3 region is CSVEGTLLTTDTQYF.

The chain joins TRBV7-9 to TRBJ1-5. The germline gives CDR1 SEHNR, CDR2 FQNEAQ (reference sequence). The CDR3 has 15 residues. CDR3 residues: CASSPDWTSNQPQHF.

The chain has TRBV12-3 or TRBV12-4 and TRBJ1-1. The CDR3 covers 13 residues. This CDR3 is CASSLRQVLQAFF.

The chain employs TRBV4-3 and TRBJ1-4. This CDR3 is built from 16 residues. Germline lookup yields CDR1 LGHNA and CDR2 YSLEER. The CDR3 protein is CASSQVLGSFNEKLFF.

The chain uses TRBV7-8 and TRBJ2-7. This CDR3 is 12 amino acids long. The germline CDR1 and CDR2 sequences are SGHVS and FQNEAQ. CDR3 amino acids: CASSSSSYEQYF.